The source of this T cell receptor (beta chain) is a study of cytomegalovirus exposure and HLA in healthy donors (dated by TCRdb to about 2017). Broadly, across the study: In an earlier analysis of approximately 500 of the donors, roughly 300 Gb of sequence data and 90 million to 120 million unique TCR beta sequences from about 179 million T cells were reported. About 5 DR-DQ haplotypes were handled as single units for association and clustering, since linkage in the cohort was strong. Every repertoire in the discovery cohort had been generated on one and the same sequencing platform. Donor age, sex, ethnicity and CMV serostatus were compiled alongside the repertoire data. Besides the first cohort of roughly 660 subjects, a separate validation cohort made up of 95 to 150 different subjects was used. Among 398 genotyped donors of the cohort, an average of approximately 240,000 unique TCR beta nucleotide sequences were sequenced per donor, roughly 20% of them non-productive. The study profiled the T cell repertoires of 500 to 800 subjects by immunosequencing and related them to cytomegalovirus serostatus. Of the roughly 410 genotyped donors, 81% were placed in the genetic ancestry cluster associated with self-reported Caucasian donors. Both class I and class II loci were covered by HLA typing, at four-digit resolution. The study aimed to test whether cataloging public T cell receptors could reveal signatures of past pathogen exposure. To predict cytomegalovirus infection status, the study combined high-throughput TCR immunosequencing, statistical association of individual TCRs with disease status, and machine learning. The number of typed donors differed by locus: about 629-640 for A, B, C, DRB1 and DQB1; approximately 520 for DQA1; approximately 610 for DPA1; and around 470 for DPB1. A later genetic analysis used genome-wide SNP genotypes for about 55% of the 666 donors, treating that subset as a discovery cohort. A later analysis re-examined previously published TCR beta repertoires from just over 650 donors and added high-resolution HLA genotyping to investigate patterns of TCR occurrence. An early release covering some 640 HLA-typed donors comprised around 300 gigabases of sequencing data and 85 million or so unique TCR sequences. An earlier analysis of fewer than 700 of the donors applied high-throughput TCR beta sequencing to assess whether each TCR beta V gene segment acted as functional or pseudogenic. Rather than using new phenotypic data, the later analysis identified candidate immune exposures from TCR beta sequences and from how often those sequences occurred across donors. Broader findings and caveats from the paper: The sequencing pipeline was judged likely to have produced a cluster of highly shared sequence variants as a technical artifact. The cohort was sequenced for TCR beta chains only, and without alpha or paired-chain data the features that could be detected were limited. Strong co-occurrence of HLA alleles, especially DR and DQ, made assigning TCR associations to individual alleles difficult. Some IMGT-functional V segments, including TRBV6-2 and TRBV6-3, could not be told apart with the 87-base-pair reads, so those segments were excluded. A later genetic analysis associated a missense DCLRE1C variant with V-gene and J-gene trimming of TCR beta chains, and an independent cohort replicated the association. The classifier was reported to diagnose cytomegalovirus status with high specificity and sensitivity in both the original cohort and the validation cohort. A further reported finding was that TCR beta sequences accurately predicted the HLA-A and HLA-B alleles for most subjects in the first cohort. In a later analysis, HLA-associated TCR beta chains were found to be more clonally expanded and to have lower generation probabilities than equally common non-associated chains. Because some donors lacked HLA typing at each locus, the association tests relied only on the typed subset. Specific HLA alleles were associated with 15,000 to 20,000 TCR beta sequences at a false discovery rate of 0.05 in a later analysis. In vitro tests confirmed that a few of the cytomegalovirus-associated TCR beta chains recognize cytomegalovirus antigens. For the cohort, immune exposure information was limited to CMV serostatus. The study listed 150 to 200 TCR beta chains as associated with cytomegalovirus. Because counts were too low, about 18 rarely observed V segments, including chromosome 9 orphons, were excluded from the earlier analysis of 587 of the donors. The authors suggested that the approach could potentially be extended to other disease states and immunological phenotypes. Correlated functional status among segregating V segments might be attributable to linkage disequilibrium, but an unknown experimental factor could not be ruled out. An earlier analysis of approximately 570 of the donors showed that most TCR beta V segments appeared in productive rearrangements either about 87% or about 30% of the time, which broadly matched IMGT annotations. The presence/absence analyses assumed that sequencing depth was roughly uniform across donors, and that assumption may not be true. Most CMV-associated TCR beta chains appeared to be HLA-restricted in a later analysis, and the HLA associations seemed to be driven largely by CMV exposure. Most TCR sequences were seen in very few donors, while some public TCRs were found in many individuals. According to a later genetic analysis, donors in an Asian-associated ancestry cluster had fewer N-insertions in productive TCRs than the approximately 700-donor mean. In a later analysis, TCR association rates were found to vary across HLA loci, with the most associated TCRs seen for DRB1 alleles and the fewest for HLA-C alleles. In a later analysis, several top co-occurrence clusters were reported to appear linked to parvovirus B19, influenza, CMV and Epstein-Barr virus.

The cohort was made up of 666 healthy bone marrow donors. At the time of sampling, every cohort member was nominally healthy, though immune exposures that went unrecorded were likely present. Of the 670 or so cohort members, fewer than 300 had positive CMV serostatus and about 360 had negative CMV serostatus, and CMV serostatus was not recorded for the donor. A peripheral blood sample was provided by each donor, and peripheral blood mononuclear cells were used for TCR beta sequencing. The Qiagen DNeasy Blood Extraction Kit was used to extract genomic DNA from the blood cell samples. Inclusive of the bounding cysteine and phenylalanine, the CDR3 is 14 residues long. The sequence is cut down to CDR3 DNA, 42 bases in frame from base 1. V ends up 8 bases short and J 3 bases short, with an unmatched junction base count of 7. From the germline V gene (reference sequence), CDR1 is LNHDA and CDR2 is SQIVND.

Libraries were prepared through the immunoSEQ multiplex PCR assay. For the multiplex PCR, a mixture combining 60 forward primers for TCR Vbeta segments and 13 reverse primers for TCR Jbeta segments was used. The CDR3 region of rearranged TCR beta genes was amplified from genomic DNA with a multiplex PCR assay. The Illumina HiSeq System was used to sequence the amplified TCR beta libraries as 87-base-pair reads. In the paper's pipeline: A later analysis counted about 76 million unique TCR beta chains across the 550 to 700 repertoires, and 10 million to 11 million of these chains were shared by at least two donors. Raw reads were error-corrected and collapsed into unique sequences by a nearest-neighbor algorithm in which closely related sequences were merged to remove PCR and sequencing errors. Alignment of CDR3 sequences to IMGT reference sequences was used to assign V, D and J gene segments. Each retained sequence needed at least a six-nucleotide match to both a V gene segment and a J gene segment. A rearrangement was called productive if the CDR3 had no stop codons and remained in frame with V and J, and every other rearrangement was called non-productive. CDR3 was defined by IMGT convention, running from the second conserved V-encoded cysteine to the conserved J-encoded phenylalanine. The earlier analysis of about 590 of the donors excluded sequences that lacked an unambiguous match to a single V gene segment. An earlier analysis of several hundred of the donors called V segments functional above 56.7% productive rearrangements and segregating when the between-donor standard deviation exceeded 5%. A statistical classification framework was developed to diagnose cytomegalovirus status using the catalog of TCR beta chain sequences. In a later analysis, TCR nucleotide sequences were compared against IMGT/GENE-DB human TR gene sequences so that V and J genes could be assigned. In a later analysis, CDR3 sequences and most-parsimonious VDJ recombination scenarios were assigned using the TCRdist pipeline. In a later analysis, each TCR beta chain was defined by its CDR3 amino acid sequence together with its V-gene family, and reads lacking a unique V-gene family were excluded. A later analysis removed 500 to 650 highly shared, low-generation-probability nucleotide sequences to deal with suspected cross-contamination and a sequencing artifact. In a later analysis, a clonal expansion index was calculated for each public chain from normalized within-repertoire ranks of inferred template counts. In a later analysis, generation probabilities were computed with a VDJ recombination model fitted to out-of-frame rearrangements, and the resulting probabilities were checked against IGoR. A later analysis scored TCR-TCR, TCR-HLA and TCR-CMV co-occurrence with hypergeometric tests, applying a repertoire-size bias correction to TCR pairs. False discovery rates were estimated in a later analysis by permuting HLA or CMV assignments 20 times. A later analysis grouped co-occurring TCRs with DBSCAN, adding TCRdist sequence similarity when clustering within HLA-allele-positive subsets. Repertoires with fewer than 30,000 or more than 120,000 public chains, plus five repertoires with anomalous nucleotide sharing, were excluded from co-occurrence clustering. The source is immuneACCESS, and TCRdb retained only in-frame sequences with V and J called. Part of the clones is not carried over; for the studies checked, unresolved V genes explain less than half of this, and the remainder is unexplained. Clone size and V and J calls were adopted from that table, with D and trimming inferred from the DNA. The sample yields roughly 150,000 clones; 80% were counted once. Clones ranked in the top ten supply around 5% of the sample.

Notes on this clone: The specificity of this receptor is unknown. No base-level quality is on record; no much larger clone is a single base apart.

Sequencing used PBMCs. In this chain, TRBV19 is recombined with TRBJ2-1; the junction holds 7 bases that match TRBD2. The TCR comes from a man younger than 45 in good health. The nucleotides are TGTGCCAGTCAGAGGGCTAGCGGCTACAATGAGCAGTTCTTC. The encoded protein is CASQRASGYNEQFF. The entire variable domain, with the stretches around the CDR3 drawn from the reference TRBV19 and TRBJ2-1 proteins, is DGGITQSPKYLFRKEGQNVTLSCEQNLNHDAMYWYRQDPGQGLRLIYYSQIVNDFQKGDIAEGYSVSREKKESFPLTVTSAQKNPTAFYLCASQRASGYNEQFFGPGTRLTVL.